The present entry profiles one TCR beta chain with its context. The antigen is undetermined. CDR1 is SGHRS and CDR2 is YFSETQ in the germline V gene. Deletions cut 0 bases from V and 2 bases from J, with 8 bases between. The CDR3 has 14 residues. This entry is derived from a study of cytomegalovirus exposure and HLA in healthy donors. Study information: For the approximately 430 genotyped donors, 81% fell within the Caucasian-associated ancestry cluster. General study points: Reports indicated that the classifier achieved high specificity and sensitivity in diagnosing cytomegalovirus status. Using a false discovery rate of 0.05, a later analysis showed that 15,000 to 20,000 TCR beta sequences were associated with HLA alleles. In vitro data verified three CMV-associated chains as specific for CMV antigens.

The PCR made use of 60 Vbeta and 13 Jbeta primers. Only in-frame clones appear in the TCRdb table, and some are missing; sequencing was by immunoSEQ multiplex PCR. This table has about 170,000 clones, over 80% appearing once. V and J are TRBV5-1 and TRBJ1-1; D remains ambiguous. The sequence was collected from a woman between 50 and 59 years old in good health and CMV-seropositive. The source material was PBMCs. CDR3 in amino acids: CASSLAGSNTEAFF. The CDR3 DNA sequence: TGCGCCAGCAGCTTGGCAGGCAGCAACACTGAAGCTTTCTTT.